Included here is one TCR beta chain sequence, with context. Repertoires were generated with immunoSEQ multiplex PCR, while TCRdb's copy carries only in-frame clones and drops some. This table holds 40,000 to 50,000 clones, around nine tenths found once. These data belong to a study of blood T cell repertoires in COVID-19. Study details: Both acute and convalescent COVID-19 samples were obtained from the United States, Italy and Spain.

V was cut by 5 bases and J by 10 bases, with 17 bases left in between. The germline gives CDR1 SEHNR, CDR2 FQNEAQ (reference sequence). The CDR3 length is 14 residues. The specimen sequenced was peripheral blood. This sequence joins TRBV7-9 and TRBJ1-4; TRBD1 is a possible D gene (6 bases). This clonotype originated in an older man with acute or convalescent COVID-19. In DNA form, the CDR3 reads TGTGCCAGCAGCCCACAGGGAACACGGCGAAAACTGTTTTTT. Its protein is CASSPQGTRRKLFF. Supplemented by reference TRBV7-9 and TRBJ1-4, the full variable domain reads DTGVSQNPRHKITKRGQNVTFRCDPISEHNRLYWYRQTLGQGPEFLTYFQNEAQLEKSRLLSDRFSAERPKGSFSTLEIQRTEQGDSAMYLCASSPQGTRRKLFFGSGTQLSVL.